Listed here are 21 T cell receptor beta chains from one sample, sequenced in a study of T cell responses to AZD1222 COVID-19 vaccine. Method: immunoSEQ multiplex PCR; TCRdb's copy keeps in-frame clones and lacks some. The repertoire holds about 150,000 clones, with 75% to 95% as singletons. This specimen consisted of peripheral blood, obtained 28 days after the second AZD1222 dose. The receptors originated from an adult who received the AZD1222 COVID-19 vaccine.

The CDR3, as DNA: TGTGCCAGCAGTATCAGGGGTAGCAATCAGCCCCAGCATTTT. Its protein product is CASSIRGSNQPQHF. This rearrangement joins TRBV27 to TRBJ1-5, with D possibly matching TRBD1 (6 bases). Per the germline V gene, CDR1 is MNHEY and CDR2 is SMNVEV (reference sequence). The CDR3 extends over 14 amino acids. V was pared by 5 bases and J by 0 bases, with 8 bases between.

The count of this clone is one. The CDR3 is CASSLPSLWPQHF. CDR3 bases: TGTGCCAGCAGCTTACCCTCGCTTTGGCCCCAGCATTTT. The rearrangement joins TRBV7-2 to TRBJ1-5; D unresolved. V was shortened by 2 bases and J by 9 bases, with 11 bases between the two germline ends. The CDR3 spans 13 residues. Germline loops: CDR1 SGHTA, CDR2 FQGNSA.

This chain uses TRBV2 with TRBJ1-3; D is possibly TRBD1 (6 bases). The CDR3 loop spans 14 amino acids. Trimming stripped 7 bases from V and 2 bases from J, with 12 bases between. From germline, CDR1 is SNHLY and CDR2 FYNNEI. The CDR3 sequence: CASTGTLTGNTIYF. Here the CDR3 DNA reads TGTGCCAGCACAGGGACACTTACTGGAAACACCATATATTTT. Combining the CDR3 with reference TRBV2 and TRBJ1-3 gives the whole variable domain EPEVTQTPSHQVTQMGQEVILRCVPISNHLYFYWYRQILGQKVEFLVSFYNNEISEKSEIFDDQFSVERPDGSNFTLKIRSTKLEDSAMYFCASTGTLTGNTIYFGEGSWLTVV.

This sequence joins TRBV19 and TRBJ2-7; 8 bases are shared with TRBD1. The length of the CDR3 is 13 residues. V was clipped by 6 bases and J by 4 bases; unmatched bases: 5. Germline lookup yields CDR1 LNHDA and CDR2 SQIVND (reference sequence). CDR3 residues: CASSSDRGYEQYF. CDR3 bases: TGTGCCAGTAGCAGTGACAGGGGATACGAGCAGTACTTC.

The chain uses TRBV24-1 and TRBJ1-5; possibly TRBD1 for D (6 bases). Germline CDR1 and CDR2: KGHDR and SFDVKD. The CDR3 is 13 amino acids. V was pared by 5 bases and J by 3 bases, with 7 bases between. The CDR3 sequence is CATSAGVNQPQHF. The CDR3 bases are TGTGCCACCAGTGCAGGGGTCAATCAGCCCCAGCATTTT.

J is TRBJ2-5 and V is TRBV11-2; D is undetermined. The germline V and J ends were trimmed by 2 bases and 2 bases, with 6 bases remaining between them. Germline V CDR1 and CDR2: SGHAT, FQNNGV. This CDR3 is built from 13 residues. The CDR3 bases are TGTGCCAGCAGCTTATTGATTCAAGAGACCCAGTACTTC. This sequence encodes CASSLLIQETQYF.

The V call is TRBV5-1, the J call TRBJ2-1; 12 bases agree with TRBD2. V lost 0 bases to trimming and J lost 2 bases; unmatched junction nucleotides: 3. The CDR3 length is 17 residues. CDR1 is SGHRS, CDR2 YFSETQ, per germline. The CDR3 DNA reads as TGCGCCAGCAGCTTGGAGACTAGCGGGAGTCCCTACAATGAGCAGTTCTTC. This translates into CASSLETSGSPYNEQFF. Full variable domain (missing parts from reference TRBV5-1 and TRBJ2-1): KAGVTQTPRYLIKTRGQQVTLSCSPISGHRSVSWYQQTPGQGLQFLFEYFSETQRNKGNFPGRFSGRQFSNSRSEMNVSTLELGDSALYLCASSLETSGSPYNEQFFGPGTRLTVL.

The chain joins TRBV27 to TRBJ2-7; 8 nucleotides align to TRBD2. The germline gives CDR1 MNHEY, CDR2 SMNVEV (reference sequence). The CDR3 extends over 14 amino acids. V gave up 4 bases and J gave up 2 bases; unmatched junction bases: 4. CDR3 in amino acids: CASSWAGGAYEQYF. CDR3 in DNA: TGTGCCAGCAGTTGGGCGGGGGGAGCCTACGAGCAGTACTTC.

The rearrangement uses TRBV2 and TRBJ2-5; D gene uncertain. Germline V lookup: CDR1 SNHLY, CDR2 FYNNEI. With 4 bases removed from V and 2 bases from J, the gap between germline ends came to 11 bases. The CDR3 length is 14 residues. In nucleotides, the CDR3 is TGTGCCAGCAGTGCCCGGAAGAATCAAGAGACCCAGTACTTC. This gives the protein CASSARKNQETQYF.

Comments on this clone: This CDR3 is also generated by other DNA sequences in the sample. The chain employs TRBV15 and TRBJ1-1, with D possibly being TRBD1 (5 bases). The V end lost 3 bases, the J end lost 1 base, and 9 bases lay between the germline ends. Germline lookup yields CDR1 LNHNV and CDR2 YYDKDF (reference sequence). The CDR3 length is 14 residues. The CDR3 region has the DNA TGTGCCACCAGCAGGGGACCGAAGAACACTGAAGCTTTCTTT. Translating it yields CATSRGPKNTEAFF.

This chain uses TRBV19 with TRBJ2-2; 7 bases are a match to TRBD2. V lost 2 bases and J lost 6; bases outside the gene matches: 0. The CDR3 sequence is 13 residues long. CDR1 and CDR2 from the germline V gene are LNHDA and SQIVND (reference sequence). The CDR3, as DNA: TGTGCCAGTAGTATAAGCGGGGCCGGGGAGCTGTTTTTT. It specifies CASSISGAGELFF.

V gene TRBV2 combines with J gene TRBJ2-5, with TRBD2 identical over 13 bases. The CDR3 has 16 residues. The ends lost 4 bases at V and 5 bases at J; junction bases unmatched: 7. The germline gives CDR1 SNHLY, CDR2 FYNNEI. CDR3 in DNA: TGTGCCAGCAGTGGTGGACTAGCGGGAGTACGGGAGACCCAGTACTTC. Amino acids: CASSGGLAGVRETQYF.

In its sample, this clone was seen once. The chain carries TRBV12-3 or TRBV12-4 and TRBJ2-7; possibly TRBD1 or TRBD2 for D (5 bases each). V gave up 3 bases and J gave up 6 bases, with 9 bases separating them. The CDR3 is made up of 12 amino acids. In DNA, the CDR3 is TGTGCCAGCAGTTTCCAGGGAGTCGAGCAGTACTTC. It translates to CASSFQGVEQYF.

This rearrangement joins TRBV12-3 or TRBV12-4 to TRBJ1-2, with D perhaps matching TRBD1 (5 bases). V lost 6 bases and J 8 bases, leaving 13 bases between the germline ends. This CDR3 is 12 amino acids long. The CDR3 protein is CASSFRAGGYTF. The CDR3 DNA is TGTGCCAGCAGCTTCAGGGCGGGCGGCTACACCTTC.

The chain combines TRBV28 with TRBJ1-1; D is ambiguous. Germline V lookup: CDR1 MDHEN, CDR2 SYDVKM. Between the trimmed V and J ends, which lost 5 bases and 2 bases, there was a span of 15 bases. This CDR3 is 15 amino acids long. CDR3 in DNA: TGTGCCAGCAGTACCACCACAGTTGTCAACACTGAAGCTTTCTTT. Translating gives CASSTTTVVNTEAFF.

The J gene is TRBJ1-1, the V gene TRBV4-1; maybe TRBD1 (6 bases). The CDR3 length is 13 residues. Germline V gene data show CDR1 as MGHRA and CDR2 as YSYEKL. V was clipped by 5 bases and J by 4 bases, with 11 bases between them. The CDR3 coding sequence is TGCGCCAGCAGCTATAAGGGGGGCACTGAAGCTTTCTTT. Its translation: CASSYKGGTEAFF.

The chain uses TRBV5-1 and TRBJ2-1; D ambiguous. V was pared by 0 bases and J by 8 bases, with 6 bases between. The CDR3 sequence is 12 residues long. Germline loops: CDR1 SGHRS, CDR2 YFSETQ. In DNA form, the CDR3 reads TGCGCCAGCAGCTTGGTACTTGATGAGCAGTTCTTC. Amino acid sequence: CASSLVLDEQFF.

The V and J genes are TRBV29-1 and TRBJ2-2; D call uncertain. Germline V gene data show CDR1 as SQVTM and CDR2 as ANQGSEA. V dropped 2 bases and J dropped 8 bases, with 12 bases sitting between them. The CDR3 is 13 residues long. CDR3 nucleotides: TGCAGCGTTGAAAACCCAAATGTGGGGGAGCTGTTTTTT. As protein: CSVENPNVGELFF.

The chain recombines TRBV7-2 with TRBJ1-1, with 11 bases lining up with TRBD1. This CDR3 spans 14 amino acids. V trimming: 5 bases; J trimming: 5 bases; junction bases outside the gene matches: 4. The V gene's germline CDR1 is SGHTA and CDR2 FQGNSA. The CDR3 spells CASSPDRGRTEAFF. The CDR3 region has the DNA TGTGCCAGCAGCCCGGACAGGGGGCGAACTGAAGCTTTCTTT.

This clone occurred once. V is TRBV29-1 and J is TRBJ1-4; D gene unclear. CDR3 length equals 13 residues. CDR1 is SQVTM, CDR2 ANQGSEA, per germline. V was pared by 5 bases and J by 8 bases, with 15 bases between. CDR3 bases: TGCAGCGTTTTGGCGGGAGTTGGGGAAAAACTGTTTTTT. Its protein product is CSVLAGVGEKLFF.

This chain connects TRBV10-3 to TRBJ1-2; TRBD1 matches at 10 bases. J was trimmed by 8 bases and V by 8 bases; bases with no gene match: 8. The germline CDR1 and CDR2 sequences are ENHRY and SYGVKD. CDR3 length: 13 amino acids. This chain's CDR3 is CAIGGTGARGYTF. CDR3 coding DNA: TGTGCCATCGGGGGGACAGGGGCTCGGGGCTACACCTTC.